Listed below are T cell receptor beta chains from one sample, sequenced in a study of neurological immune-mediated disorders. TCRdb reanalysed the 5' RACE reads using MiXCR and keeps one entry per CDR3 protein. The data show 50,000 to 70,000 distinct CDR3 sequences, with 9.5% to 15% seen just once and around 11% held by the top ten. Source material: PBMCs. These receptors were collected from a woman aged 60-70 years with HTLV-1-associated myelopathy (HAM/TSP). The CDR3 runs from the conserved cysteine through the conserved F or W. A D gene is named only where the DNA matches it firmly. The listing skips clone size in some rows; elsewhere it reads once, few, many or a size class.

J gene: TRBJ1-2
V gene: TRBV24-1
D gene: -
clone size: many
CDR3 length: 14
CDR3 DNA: TGTGCCACCAGTGATGCACAGGGAAACTATGGCTACACCTTC
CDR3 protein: CATSDAQGNYGYTF

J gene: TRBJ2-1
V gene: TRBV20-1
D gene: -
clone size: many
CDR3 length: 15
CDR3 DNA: TGCAGTGCTAGAGATAGAAGGGTGGCCTACAATGAGCAGTTCTTC
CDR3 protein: CSARDRRVAYNEQFF

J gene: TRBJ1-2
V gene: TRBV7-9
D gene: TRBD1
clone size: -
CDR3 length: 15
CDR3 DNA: TGTGCCAGCAGCTCAAGACAGGGGGCTAACTATGGCTACACCTTC
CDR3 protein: CASSSRQGANYGYTF

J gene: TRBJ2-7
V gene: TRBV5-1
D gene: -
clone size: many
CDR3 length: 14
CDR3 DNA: TGCGCCAGCAGCGTCAGGGCCCCCCCCTACGAGCAGTACTTC
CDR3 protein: CASSVRAPPYEQYF

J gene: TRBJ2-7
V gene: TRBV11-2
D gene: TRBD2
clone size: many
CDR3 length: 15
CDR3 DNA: TGTGCCAGCAGCTCCTCTAGCGGGGTTACCTACGAGCAGTACTTC
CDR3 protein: CASSSSSGVTYEQYF

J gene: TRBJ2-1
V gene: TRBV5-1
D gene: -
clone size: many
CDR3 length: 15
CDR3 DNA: TGCGCCAGCAGCTTGGTGGGGCTCCGGGAAGAGAAGCAGTTCTTC
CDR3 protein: CASSLVGLREEKQFF

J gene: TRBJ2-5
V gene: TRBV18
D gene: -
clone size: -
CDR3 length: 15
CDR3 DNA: TGTGCCAGCTCACGAAACAAGGGGGACGCAGAGACCCAGTACTTC
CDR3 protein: CASSRNKGDAETQYF

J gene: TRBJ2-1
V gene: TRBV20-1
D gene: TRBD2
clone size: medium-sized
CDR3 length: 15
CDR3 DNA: TGCAGTGCTAATGGACTAGCGGAGGGGTACAATGAGCAGTTCTTC
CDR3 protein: CSANGLAEGYNEQFF

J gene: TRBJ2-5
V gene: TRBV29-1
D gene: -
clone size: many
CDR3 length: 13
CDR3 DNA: TGCAGCGTTGAGAGGGGTCCTCAAGAGACCCAGTACTTC
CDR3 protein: CSVERGPQETQYF

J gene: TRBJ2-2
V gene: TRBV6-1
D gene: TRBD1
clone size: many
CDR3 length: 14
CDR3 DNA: TGTGCCAGCACCAGACAGGGTTACACCGGGGAGCTGTTTTTT
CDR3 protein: CASTRQGYTGELFF

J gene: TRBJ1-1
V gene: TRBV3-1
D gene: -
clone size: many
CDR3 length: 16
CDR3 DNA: TGTGCCAGCAGCCAAGACCTGGGGGTAAAGAACACTGAAGCTTTCTTT
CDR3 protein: CASSQDLGVKNTEAFF

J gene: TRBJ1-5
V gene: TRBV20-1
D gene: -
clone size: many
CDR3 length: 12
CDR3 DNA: TGCAGTGCTAGAGCAAGCAATCAGCCCCAGCATTTT
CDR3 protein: CSARASNQPQHF

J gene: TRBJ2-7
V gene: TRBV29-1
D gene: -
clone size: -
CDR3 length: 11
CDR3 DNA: TGCAGCGTTGCATCGGGTTACGAGCAGTACTTC
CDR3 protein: CSVASGYEQYF

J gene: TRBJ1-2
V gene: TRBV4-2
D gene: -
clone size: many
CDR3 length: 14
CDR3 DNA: TGTGCCAGCAGCCGCCTAGGACAACGGGAGGGCTACACCTTC
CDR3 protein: CASSRLGQREGYTF

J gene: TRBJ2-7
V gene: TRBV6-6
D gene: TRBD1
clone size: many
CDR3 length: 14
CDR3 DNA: TGTGCCAGCAGTTACGGGCAGGGGGCATACGAGCAGTACTTC
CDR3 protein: CASSYGQGAYEQYF

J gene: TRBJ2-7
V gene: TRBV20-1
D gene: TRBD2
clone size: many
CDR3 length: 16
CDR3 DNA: TGCAGTGCTAGAGCCCCTGGGACTAGCGCCGCCTACGAGCAGTACTTC
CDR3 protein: CSARAPGTSAAYEQYF

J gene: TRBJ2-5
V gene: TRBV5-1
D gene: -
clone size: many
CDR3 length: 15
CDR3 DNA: TGCGCCAGCAGCTTGGACCCCGGCAGTCAAGAGACCCAGTACTTC
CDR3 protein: CASSLDPGSQETQYF

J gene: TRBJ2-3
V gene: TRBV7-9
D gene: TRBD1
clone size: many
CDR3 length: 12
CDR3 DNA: TGTGCCAGCAGCGACAGGGGAGATACGCAGTATTTT
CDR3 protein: CASSDRGDTQYF

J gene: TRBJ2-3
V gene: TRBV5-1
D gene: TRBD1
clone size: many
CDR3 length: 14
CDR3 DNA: TGCGCCAGCAGCTCAACAGGGGGCGCAGATACGCAGTATTTT
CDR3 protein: CASSSTGGADTQYF

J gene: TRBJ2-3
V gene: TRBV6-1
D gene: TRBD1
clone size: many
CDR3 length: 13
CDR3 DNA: TGTGCCAGCAGTGGGGACAGGTTGGATACGCAGTATTTT
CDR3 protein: CASSGDRLDTQYF

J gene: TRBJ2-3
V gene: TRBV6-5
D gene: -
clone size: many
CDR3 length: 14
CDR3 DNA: TGTGCCAGCAGACAAGACCGGCTGGCAGATACGCAGTATTTT
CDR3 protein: CASRQDRLADTQYF

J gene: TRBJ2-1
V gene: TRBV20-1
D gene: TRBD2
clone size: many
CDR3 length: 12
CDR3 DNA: TGCAGTGCTAATTCGGGAGGGCGAGAGCAGTTCTTC
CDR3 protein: CSANSGGREQFF

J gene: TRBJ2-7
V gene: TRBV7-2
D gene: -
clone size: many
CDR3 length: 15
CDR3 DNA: TGTGCCAGCAGCTTCCAAGGCGGGAACTCCTACGAGCAGTACTTC
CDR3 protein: CASSFQGGNSYEQYF